This TCR beta chain was sequenced during a study of tissue T cells after allogeneic stem cell transplantation. The table came from immunoSEQ multiplex PCR; TCRdb's copy has only in-frame clones and leaves some out. The table includes under 25,000 clones, approximately 77% detected once. In the case of this clone: Gene names and germline match the mouse. The CDR3 is cut off 1 residue early in the read; its end comes from the germline J gene.

The V gene's germline CDR1 is NSQYPW and CDR2 LRSPGD (reference sequence). The CDR3 is 13 amino acids. Trimming stripped 5 bases from V and 3 bases from J, with 10 bases between. The sample taken for sequencing was spleen. The chain is built from TRBV1 and TRBJ1-1, with D possibly matching TRBD1 (5 bases). The receptor comes from a female BALB/c mouse in good health. For this strain, the MHC haplotype corresponds to H2-d. The DNA read from the CDR3 is TGCACCTGCAGTTCAGGGTGGGACACAGAAGTCTTC. Its protein is CTCSSGWDTEVF. The full CDR3 protein is CTCSSGWDTEVFF.